Presented here are 23 T cell receptor beta chains from one specimen sequenced in a study of T cell clones after liver transplantation. Produced via immunoSEQ multiplex PCR; TCRdb's table is partial and in-frame only. The sample records about 20,000 clones, nearly 80% being singletons. The sample consisted of CD8+ T cells from blood, taken approximately 52 months after liver transplant. Source of these receptors: a human patient who received a liver transplant. Among the T cells, some may be from the graft donor.

The chain links TRBV11-3 to TRBJ2-3; D is ambiguous. Germline values: CDR1 SGHNT, CDR2 YENEEA. The V end was cut by 5 bases, the J end by 0 bases, with 12 bases between. This CDR3 has 15 residues. The CDR3 DNA reads as TGTGCCAGCAGCCTTGGAGTCTCTAGCACAGATACGCAGTATTTT. It encodes CASSLGVSSTDTQYF.

The chain joins TRBV5-5 to TRBJ2-7; the match to TRBD2 covers 13 bases. Germline lookup yields CDR1 SGHKS and CDR2 YYEKEE (reference sequence). The CDR3 loop spans 16 amino acids. The V and J ends lost 0 bases and 4 bases, in that order; junction bases with no gene match: 4. The CDR3 nucleotides read TGTGCCAGCAGCTTGGGATCGACTAGCGGGGGGTACGAGCAGTACTTC. Protein product: CASSLGSTSGGYEQYF.

The rearrangement uses TRBV6-6 and TRBJ2-2, with 10 bases that match TRBD2. The length of the CDR3 is 15 residues. Germline V lookup: CDR1 MNHNY, CDR2 SVGAGI (reference sequence). The ends lost 1 base at V and 7 bases at J; junction bases unmatched: 3. The CDR3 region has the DNA TGTGCCAGCAGTTACTTAGCGGGGGGTTACGGGGAGCTGTTTTTT. Protein: CASSYLAGGYGELFF.

This clone is a singleton in its sample. V and J are TRBV28 and TRBJ1-1, with D possibly being TRBD1 (5 bases). Per germline, CDR1 MDHEN and CDR2 SYDVKM. This CDR3 spans 13 amino acids. V lost 4 bases to trimming and J lost 4 bases, with 10 bases between them. CDR3 sequence (DNA): TGTGCCAGCAGTTATCTTGGGGGCACTGAAGCTTTCTTT. Translating gives CASSYLGGTEAFF.

This chain connects TRBV6-1 to TRBJ1-1, with TRBD1 identical over 8 bases. There are 12 residues in the CDR3. Germline V gives CDR1 MNHNS, CDR2 SASEGT. V shed 8 bases, J shed 3 bases, and the junction held 2 bases outside the gene matches. The CDR3 DNA reads TGTGCCAGCCCACAGGGGGACACTGAAGCTTTCTTT. Protein product: CASPQGDTEAFF.

The V call is TRBV10-2, the J call TRBJ2-1; TRBD2 matches at 13 bases. V lost 0 bases and J lost 4; bases outside the gene matches: 12. This CDR3 contains 20 residues. Germline V gene data show CDR1 as WSHSY and CDR2 as SAAADI. CDR3 protein: CASSESRLAGGLYIYNEQFF. The CDR3, as DNA: TGCGCCAGCAGTGAGTCCAGACTAGCGGGGGGACTCTATATATACAATGAGCAGTTCTTC.

This chain uses TRBV27 with TRBJ2-3; possibly TRBD2 for D (6 bases). Trimming pared 0 bases from V and 1 base from J, leaving 8 bases between. Per the germline V gene, CDR1 is MNHEY and CDR2 is SMNVEV (reference sequence). The CDR3 runs 15 residues. The CDR3 spells CASSLSGGRTDTQYF. As DNA, the CDR3 is TGTGCCAGCAGTTTATCGGGGGGACGCACAGATACGCAGTATTTT.

This rearrangement joins TRBV9 to TRBJ2-1, with a weak D call TRBD1 (7 bases). The CDR3 loop spans 15 amino acids. Germline lookup yields CDR1 SGDLS and CDR2 YYNGEE. Trimming shortened V by 5 bases and J by 3 bases, and 15 bases separated the two germline ends. The CDR3 sequence: CASRDYRGDYNEQFF. In DNA, the CDR3 is TGTGCCAGCAGGGACTACAGGGGTGACTACAATGAGCAGTTCTTC.

V usage is TRBV11-2 and J usage is TRBJ2-1, with D possibly matching TRBD1 (5 bases). The CDR3 has 16 amino acids. V was shortened by 5 bases and J by 3 bases, with 17 bases between the two germline ends. Germline lookup yields CDR1 SGHAT and CDR2 FQNNGV. CDR3 nucleotide sequence: TGTGCCAGCAGCCAGGGATGGGGCATGGGCTACAATGAGCAGTTCTTC. Its protein product is CASSQGWGMGYNEQFF.

V gene TRBV11-2 combines with J gene TRBJ2-5, with D possibly TRBD1 on 9 matching bases. The V end lost 3 bases, the J end lost 4 bases, and 18 bases lay between the germline ends. This CDR3 is built from 16 residues. Per the germline V gene, CDR1 is SGHAT and CDR2 is FQNNGV. CDR3 DNA: TGTGCCAGCAGCTTGGATAGCGGGACAGGGCTAGAGACCCAGTACTTC. Protein product: CASSLDSGTGLETQYF.

The CDR3 loop is CASSPRGGSYNEQFF. CDR3 nucleotide sequence: TGTGCCAGCAGTCCTCGGGGGGGCTCCTACAATGAGCAGTTCTTC. The chain uses TRBV11-3 and TRBJ2-1; 8 bases match TRBD2. Germline V gene data show CDR1 as SGHNT and CDR2 as YENEEA. With 6 bases clipped from V and 0 bases from J, the junction kept 4 bases outside the gene matches. The CDR3 is 15 amino acids.

This sequence joins TRBV6-1 and TRBJ1-6; weak D call: TRBD1 (5 bases). Trimming shortened V by 1 base and J by 14 bases, and 12 bases separated the two germline ends. CDR1 and CDR2 from the germline V gene are MNHNS and SASEGT. This CDR3 comprises 13 residues. In nucleotides, the CDR3 is TGTGCCAGCAGTGAAGGAAGGATAGGGGCCCTCCACTTT. It is translated as CASSEGRIGALHF.

The V and J genes are TRBV21-1 and TRBJ2-1; the table's D call, TRBD2, has no DNA check behind it. TRBV21-1 is designated a pseudogene. The CDR3 covers 17 residues. The CDR3 nucleotides read TGTGCCAGCAGCCTAGCGGGGGGGCCCCCTTTTGACAATGAGCAGTTCTTC. As protein: CASSLAGGPPFDNEQFF.

The genes are TRBV25-1 and TRBJ2-5; D may be TRBD2 (6 bases). Germline V gives CDR1 MGHDK, CDR2 SYGVNS. The CDR3 extends over 14 amino acids. V was trimmed by 4 bases and J by 3 bases, leaving 12 bases between them. The CDR3 nucleotides are TGTGCCAGCAGTGTGAGAGGAGGGGAAGAGACCCAGTACTTC. It encodes CASSVRGGEETQYF.

The rearrangement uses TRBV19 and TRBJ2-4, with D uncertain. Germline-derived CDR1 and CDR2 are LNHDA and SQIVND (reference sequence). V shed 1 base and J shed 9 bases, with 4 bases lying between them. There are 11 residues in the CDR3. CDR3 sequence: CASSIGGIQYF. The CDR3 DNA is TGTGCCAGTAGTATAGGGGGCATTCAGTACTTC.

The chain links TRBV2 to TRBJ2-3; D remains unclear. V gave up 7 bases and J gave up 0 bases, with 5 bases separating them. CDR1 is SNHLY and CDR2 is FYNNEI in the germline V gene. There are 12 residues in the CDR3. Here the CDR3 DNA reads TGTGCCAGCAATCCTAGCACAGATACGCAGTATTTT. Its protein product is CASNPSTDTQYF. The full variable domain, rest sourced from reference TRBV2 and TRBJ2-3, is EPEVTQTPSHQVTQMGQEVILRCVPISNHLYFYWYRQILGQKVEFLVSFYNNEISEKSEIFDDQFSVERPDGSNFTLKIRSTKLEDSAMYFCASNPSTDTQYFGPGTRLTVL.

The chain has TRBV27 and TRBJ1-6; 7 bases align to TRBD1. CDR1 and CDR2 (germline): MNHEY, SMNVEV (reference sequence). The CDR3 consists of 16 residues. The trim removed 3 bases at V and 3 bases at J, leaving 5 bases unmatched. DNA of the CDR3: TGTGCCAGCAGTTTCGGGACAGCTCTCTATAATTCACCCCTCCACTTT. Translated: CASSFGTALYNSPLHF.

The rearrangement links TRBV19 to TRBJ2-3; weak D call: TRBD2 (7 bases). V was pared by 5 bases and J by 6 bases, with 21 bases between. There are 16 residues in the CDR3. Germline V gene sequence: CDR1 LNHDA, CDR2 SQIVND (reference sequence). Here the CDR3 reads CASSALGGARADTQYF. CDR3 in DNA: TGTGCCAGTAGTGCCCTTGGGGGGGCGCGGGCGGATACGCAGTATTTT.

The chain has TRBV19 and TRBJ2-2, with 7 nucleotides matching TRBD1. This CDR3 spans 16 amino acids. Germline V gene data show CDR1 as LNHDA and CDR2 as SQIVND (reference sequence). With V trimmed by 7 bases and J by 4 bases, 12 bases remained unmatched. The CDR3 protein is CASTPQGSIGTGELFF. The CDR3 region has the DNA TGTGCCAGTACCCCACAGGGGTCAATAGGCACCGGGGAGCTGTTTTTT. The full variable domain, with the rest looked up from reference TRBV19 and TRBJ2-2, is DGGITQSPKYLFRKEGQNVTLSCEQNLNHDAMYWYRQDPGQGLRLIYYSQIVNDFQKGDIAEGYSVSREKKESFPLTVTSAQKNPTAFYLCASTPQGSIGTGELFFGEGSRLTVL.

The chain uses TRBV27 and TRBJ2-3, with D unclear. This CDR3 comprises 14 residues. V dropped 2 bases and J dropped 3 bases, with 9 bases sitting between them. CDR1 MNHEY and CDR2 SMNVEV come from the germline V gene (reference sequence). CDR3 DNA sequence: TGTGCCAGCAGTTTACGCGCAGTAACAGATACGCAGTATTTT. Translation gives CASSLRAVTDTQYF.

The rearrangement joins TRBV15 to TRBJ2-1; TRBD2 might be the D (7 bases). Germline CDR1 and CDR2: LNHNV and YYDKDF (reference sequence). V was pared by 5 bases and J by 8 bases, with 22 bases between. The CDR3 runs to 16 residues. CDR3 nucleotide sequence: TGTGCCACCAGCGGTGGAACGGGGGGCGTGAGGTATGAGCAGTTCTTC. This encodes CATSGGTGGVRYEQFF.

By sample share, this clone is medium-sized. The genes are TRBV7-3 and TRBJ2-1; 7 bases map to TRBD2. Germline trimming cut 5 bases from V and 7 bases from J; bases unmatched to any gene: 2. CDR3 length equals 12 residues. CDR1 and CDR2 from the germline V gene are SGHTA and FQGTGA. The DNA for the CDR3 is TGTGCCAGCAGCCCCGGGGGGAATGAGCAGTTCTTC. Translated: CASSPGGNEQFF.

J is TRBJ1-3 and V is TRBV11-1; no firm D call. Germline CDR1 and CDR2: SGHAT and FQDESV (reference sequence). CDR3 size: 14 residues. Trimming took 3 bases from V and 0 from J, leaving 6 bases between them. In nucleotides, the CDR3 is TGTGCCAGCAGCTTTGGACGCTCTGGAAACACCATATATTTT. It encodes CASSFGRSGNTIYF.